These T cell receptor beta chains were read from a single sample in a study of regulatory T cells in long-lasting Graves disease. One entry per CDR3 protein, called by TCRdb with MiXCR from the multiplex PCR reads. The repertoire includes 350,000 to 450,000 distinct CDR3 sequences, 12% of them detected once, and approximately 19% sits in the top ten. The sample was also linked to a second study, of T cells in Graves' hyperthyroidism and ophthalmopathy.

Material: peripheral blood mononuclear cells (PBMCs), obtained at new diagnosis, from a patient treated with antithyroid drugs. Receptors were obtained from a woman under 30 with Graves disease. The CDR3 runs from the conserved cysteine through the conserved F or W. Each record gives: V gene, D gene, J gene, clone size, CDR3 DNA, CDR3 protein. The D gene is left open where the match is weak. The size of a clone is reported for some rows only, either as once, few or many, or as a class for expanded clones.

>TRBV6-1|.|TRBJ2-1|many
TGTGCCAGCAGCCAAGCAGGGTACAATGAGCAGTTCTTC
CASSQAGYNEQFF
>TRBV5-1|.|TRBJ2-3|.
TGCGCCAGCAGCTTGGAAGGGTCCCCAGATACGCAGTATTTT
CASSLEGSPDTQYF
>TRBV27|.|TRBJ1-6|many
TGTGCCAGCAGTTCGGCAGAGAGCTCCTATAATTCACCCCTCCACTTT
CASSSAESSYNSPLHF
>TRBV7-2|.|TRBJ2-7|many
TGTGCCAGCAGCTTAGGAGGGCCGATCTCCTGCGAGCAGTACTTC
CASSLGGPISCEQYF
>TRBV12-3/TRBV12-4|.|TRBJ1-5|many
TGTGCCAGCAGTCTAGAGAGCAGAAATCAGCCCCAGCATTTT
CASSLESRNQPQHF
>TRBV6-1|TRBD1|TRBJ1-1|many
TGTGCCAGCAGGCCTCGGGACAGCGTAGAGGAAGCTTTCTTT
CASRPRDSVEEAFF
>TRBV6-5|TRBD1|TRBJ2-2|many
TGTGCCAGCAGTTACTGGGACAGGGGATGGGAGCTGTTTTTT
CASSYWDRGWELFF
>TRBV7-8|TRBD1|TRBJ2-1|many
TGTGCCAGCAGGCCTGCAGGGGGCGTTGAGCAGTTCTTC
CASRPAGGVEQFF
>TRBV12-3/TRBV12-4|.|TRBJ1-1|many
TGTGCCAGCAGGGGGAGGGGGTCGCAAACGAACACTGAAGCTTTCTTT
CASRGRGSQTNTEAFF
>TRBV7-2|.|TRBJ2-5|.
TGTGCCAGCAGTGAATCGACAGGCATCCAAGAGACCCAGTACTTC
CASSESTGIQETQYF
>TRBV20-1|.|TRBJ2-1|.
TGCAGTGCTAGTTTCCCGGAGCGTCCCTACAATGAGCAGTTCTTC
CSASFPERPYNEQFF
>TRBV5-1|.|TRBJ2-5|.
TGCGCCAGCAGCGGTCGGGGGAGTCAAGAGACCCAGTACTTC
CASSGRGSQETQYF
>TRBV28|TRBD1|TRBJ2-1|.
TGTGCCAGCAGTCCGCTACCCCCGGGACAGGGGGCGAAGAATGAGCAGTTCTTC
CASSPLPPGQGAKNEQFF
>TRBV7-9|.|TRBJ1-6|.
TGTGCCAGCAGCTTTGTGGAGATTTATAATTCACCCCTCCACTTT
CASSFVEIYNSPLHF
>TRBV11-2|.|TRBJ2-1|many
TGTGCCAGCAGCTCCCGGACTATCCGCGGGGGCTTGGATGAGCAGTTCTTC
CASSSRTIRGGLDEQFF
>TRBV20-1|TRBD1|TRBJ1-2|many
TGCAGTGCTAACCTCGACAGGGGCTTAATCTATGGCTACACCTTC
CSANLDRGLIYGYTF
>TRBV18|.|TRBJ1-6|many
TGTGCCAGCTCATCTGGATCAGGGTATAATTCACCCCTCCACTTT
CASSSGSGYNSPLHF
>TRBV7-2|TRBD1|TRBJ1-2|many
TGTGCCAGCAGGATCCAGGGGGGCGATGGCTACACCTTC
CASRIQGGDGYTF
>TRBV20-1|TRBD1|TRBJ2-1|few
TGCAGCGGCAGGGGGTACAATGAGCAGTTCTTC
CSGRGYNEQFF
>TRBV20-1|.|TRBJ2-3|many
TGCAGTGCTACCCGGAGGGGAGGGGGCGCGGTAGATACGCAGTATTTT
CSATRRGGGAVDTQYF
>TRBV10-3|.|TRBJ2-1|many
TGTGCCTCCCGCCCACCTCGCTCCTACAATGAGCAGTTCTTC
CASRPPRSYNEQFF
>TRBV20-1|.|TRBJ2-1|few
TGCAGTGCTAGAGCGGATGAGCAGTTCTTC
CSARADEQFF
>TRBV12-3/TRBV12-4|TRBD1|TRBJ1-2|many
TGTGCCAGCAGTTTATTTGCAGGGGGCCAGGAACTCTATGGCTACACCTTC
CASSLFAGGQELYGYTF
>TRBV18|.|TRBJ2-5|many
TGTGCCAGCTCACCACTCGGGTACCAAGAGACCCAGTACTTC
CASSPLGYQETQYF
>TRBV20-1|.|TRBJ1-6|.
TGCAGTGCTAGAGTCGAGAGGCAGGGGATGAATTCACCCCTCCACTTT
CSARVERQGMNSPLHF
>TRBV20-1|.|TRBJ2-7|few
TGCAGTGGAGTAGACCCTCTTCGCTACGAGCAGTACTTC
CSGVDPLRYEQYF
>TRBV12-3/TRBV12-4|.|TRBJ2-1|.
TGTGCCAGCAGTTTCAGTACAGGGTCCGATGAGCAGTTCTTC
CASSFSTGSDEQFF
>TRBV11-2|TRBD1|TRBJ2-7|many
TGTGCCAGCAGCGTTGGGACAGGGACCTACGAGCAGTACTTC
CASSVGTGTYEQYF
>TRBV7-2|.|TRBJ2-5|many
TGTGCCAGCAGCTTCGATGACTTTAGCTCGGAGACCCAGTACTTC
CASSFDDFSSETQYF
>TRBV7-3|TRBD2|TRBJ2-1|many
TGTGCCAGCAGCTTAAGGGGACTAGCGGGAGCCGGCTTCTCCTACAATGAGCAGTTCTTC
CASSLRGLAGAGFSYNEQFF
>TRBV5-1|.|TRBJ2-3|.
TGCGCCAGCAGCACCCTTGGATGGCAGGGGGGTGATACGCAGTATTTT
CASSTLGWQGGDTQYF
>TRBV7-3|.|TRBJ2-5|few
TGTGCCAGCAGGGGGCAAGGGGAGACCCAGTACTTC
CASRGQGETQYF
>TRBV20-1|TRBD1|TRBJ1-4|.
TGCAGTGCTAGGCCGACAGGGGGCGGTGAAAAACTGTTTTTT
CSARPTGGGEKLFF
>TRBV7-2|TRBD1|TRBJ1-1|many
TGTGCCAGCAGCTATATCAGGGGGCTGACTGAAGCTTTCTTT
CASSYIRGLTEAFF
>TRBV7-3|.|TRBJ1-1|many
TGTGCCAGCAGCTTAAACCCACTAGGGGGGGCAGGAGGGAACACTGAAGCTTTCTTT
CASSLNPLGGAGGNTEAFF
>TRBV27|TRBD2|TRBJ2-2|few
TGTGCCAGCAGTAAACCGGGACTAGCGGGAGGGGGGAACACCGGGGAGCTGTTTTTT
CASSKPGLAGGGNTGELFF
>TRBV7-6|.|TRBJ2-2|many
TGTGCCAGCAGCTTAGAACCGGGGGCCGGGGAGCTGTTTTTT
CASSLEPGAGELFF
>TRBV6-2/TRBV6-3|.|TRBJ1-2|few
TGTGCCAGCAGTTACCCAGGGAACTATGGCTACACCTTC
CASSYPGNYGYTF
>TRBV7-9|.|TRBJ2-2|few
TGTGCCAGCAGCTTAGTGGAAACCGGGGAGCTGTTTTTT
CASSLVETGELFF
>TRBV20-1|TRBD2|TRBJ2-1|many
TGCAGTGCTCCCGCCTGGACTAGCGGGAGCAATGAGCAGTTCTTC
CSAPAWTSGSNEQFF
>TRBV30|.|TRBJ1-1|few
TGTGCCACCCGGCTAATGAACACTGAAGCTTTCTTT
CATRLMNTEAFF
>TRBV3-1|TRBD2|TRBJ2-7|.
TGTGCCAGCAGCCAAGGACCGGGACTAGCGGGAGGCTACGAGCAGTACTTC
CASSQGPGLAGGYEQYF
>TRBV12-3/TRBV12-4|.|TRBJ2-5|many
TGTGCCAGCAGCCCTCGGGGGTGGACCCAGTACTTC
CASSPRGWTQYF
>TRBV6-2/TRBV6-3|TRBD2|TRBJ2-1|many
TGTGCCAGCAGTTACTCGACTAGCGGGACCCGCAATGAGCAGTTCTTC
CASSYSTSGTRNEQFF
>TRBV28|TRBD2|TRBJ2-1|many
TGTGCCAGCAGTTCGGACATTAGGCCGGGGGGATGGCAGTTCTTC
CASSSDIRPGGWQFF
>TRBV7-3|.|TRBJ2-1|.
TGTGCCAGCAGCACGCCGGCTAGGGTCAATGAGCAGTTCTTC
CASSTPARVNEQFF
>TRBV28|.|TRBJ2-7|many
TGTGCCAGCAGTTTAAGTGGGGGTTTGACGTACGAGCAGTACTTC
CASSLSGGLTYEQYF
>TRBV20-1|.|TRBJ2-5|few
TGCAGTGCTAGAGCCTCCTGGGTACAAGAGACCCAGTACTTC
CSARASWVQETQYF
>TRBV6-1|TRBD2|TRBJ2-2|many
TGTGCCAGCAGTACTAGCGGGGTCGGGGAGCTGTTTTTT
CASSTSGVGELFF
>TRBV19|.|TRBJ1-3|.
TGTGCCAGCGGGCTATATCCGGCGAGTGGAAACACCATATATTTT
CASGLYPASGNTIYF
>TRBV5-6|.|TRBJ2-1|.
TGTGCCAGCAGCTTGCGGGCAGGGGTCACGGCCCCCTACAATGAGCAGTTCTTC
CASSLRAGVTAPYNEQFF
>TRBV30|.|TRBJ2-1|.
TGTGCCTGGAGTGGGCCCCTTCGGGACGGTGAGCAGTTCTTC
CAWSGPLRDGEQFF
>TRBV20-1|TRBD2|TRBJ2-7|few
TGCAGTGCTAACAGACTAGCGCTCCTCTACGAGCAGTACTTC
CSANRLALLYEQYF
>TRBV14|TRBD2|TRBJ2-7|.
TGTGCCAGCAGCCAAGGTCTAGCGGGAGCTTACTACGAGCAGTACTTC
CASSQGLAGAYYEQYF
>TRBV20-1|TRBD1|TRBJ2-5|many
TGCAGTGCTAGAGAGGCCCAGGGACAGGCCTTTGAGACCCAGTACTTC
CSAREAQGQAFETQYF
>TRBV6-2/TRBV6-3|TRBD2|TRBJ2-2|.
TGTGCCAGCAGTTACCCCCCGGGACTAGCAACGAACACCGGGGAGCTGTTTTTT
CASSYPPGLATNTGELFF
>TRBV20-1|.|TRBJ2-1|.
TGCAGCACACTAGCAGTAGTGGGTGAGCAGTTCTTC
CSTLAVVGEQFF